The present TCR beta chain was sequenced within a study of T-cell memory formation after mild COVID-19. Study-wide findings and caveats: Detection of some responders pre-infection suggested pre-existing cross-reactive memory T cells participated.

Per the germline V gene, CDR1 is SGHRS and CDR2 is YFSETQ. The CDR3 sequence is 15 residues long. The V and J ends lost 2 bases and 3 bases, in that order; junction bases with no gene match: 6. Each CDR3 protein gets one entry after TCRdb re-called the 5' RACE reads with MiXCR. The table lists approximately 46,000 distinct CDR3 sequences, 6% to 8.5% of them singletons, with less than 0.95% in the top ten. At least ten counts were recorded for this clonotype. What it binds is unknown. The sequence was collected from an adult who had mild COVID-19 (a few samples of this study predate the infection). Cell type and time point are not known. V and J are TRBV5-1 and TRBJ2-5, with 8 bases that match TRBD2. The specimen was PBMCs or a T cell subset sorted from them (not recorded which). The CDR3 is CASSFLAGGEETQYF. For the CDR3, the DNA is TGCGCCAGCAGCTTTCTCGCGGGGGGAGAAGAGACCCAGTACTTC. The variable domain in full, completed from reference TRBV5-1 and TRBJ2-5, reads KAGVTQTPRYLIKTRGQQVTLSCSPISGHRSVSWYQQTPGQGLQFLFEYFSETQRNKGNFPGRFSGRQFSNSRSEMNVSTLELGDSALYLCASSFLAGGEETQYFGPGTRLLVL.